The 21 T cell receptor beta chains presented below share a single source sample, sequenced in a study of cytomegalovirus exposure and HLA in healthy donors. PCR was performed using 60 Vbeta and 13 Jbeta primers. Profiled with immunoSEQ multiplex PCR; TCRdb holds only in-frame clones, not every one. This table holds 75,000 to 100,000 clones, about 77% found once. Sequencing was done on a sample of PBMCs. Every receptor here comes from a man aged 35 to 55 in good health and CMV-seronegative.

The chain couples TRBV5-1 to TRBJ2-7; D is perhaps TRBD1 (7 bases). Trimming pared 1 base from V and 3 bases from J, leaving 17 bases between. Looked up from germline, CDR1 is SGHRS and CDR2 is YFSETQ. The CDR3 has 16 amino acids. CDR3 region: CASSLRPGGQNYEQYF. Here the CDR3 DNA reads TGCGCCAGCAGCTTGCGGCCCGGGGGACAGAACTACGAGCAGTACTTC.

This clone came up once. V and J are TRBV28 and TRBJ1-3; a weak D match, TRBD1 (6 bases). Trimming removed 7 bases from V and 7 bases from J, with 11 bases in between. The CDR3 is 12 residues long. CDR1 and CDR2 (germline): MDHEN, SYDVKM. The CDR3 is CASTGVRNTIYF. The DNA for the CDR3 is TGTGCCAGCACAGGGGTACGGAACACCATATATTTT.

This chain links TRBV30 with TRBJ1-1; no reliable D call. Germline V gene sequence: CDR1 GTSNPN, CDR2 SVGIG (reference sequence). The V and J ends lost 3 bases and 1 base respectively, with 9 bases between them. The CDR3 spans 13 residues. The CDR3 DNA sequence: TGTGCCTGGAGGGTACGGGAGAACACTGAAGCTTTCTTT. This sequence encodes CAWRVRENTEAFF.

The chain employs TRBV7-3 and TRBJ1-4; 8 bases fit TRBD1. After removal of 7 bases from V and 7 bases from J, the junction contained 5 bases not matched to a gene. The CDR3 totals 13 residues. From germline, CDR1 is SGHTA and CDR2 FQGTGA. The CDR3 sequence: CASTAQGGEKLFF. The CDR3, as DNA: TGTGCCAGCACGGCACAGGGGGGTGAAAAACTGTTTTTT.

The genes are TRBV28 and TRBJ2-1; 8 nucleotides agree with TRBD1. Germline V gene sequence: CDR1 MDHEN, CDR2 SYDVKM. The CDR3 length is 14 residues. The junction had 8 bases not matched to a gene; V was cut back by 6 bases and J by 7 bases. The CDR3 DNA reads TGTGCCAGCAGCGACAGGGGTAAAGGGAATGAGCAGTTCTTC. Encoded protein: CASSDRGKGNEQFF.

CDR3: CASSQDRGLETQYF. The CDR3 region has the DNA TGCGCCAGCAGCCAAGACAGGGGGCTGGAGACCCAGTACTTC. The chain couples TRBV5-1 to TRBJ2-5; 10 nucleotides match TRBD1. This CDR3 is 14 amino acids long. Germline V CDR1 and CDR2: SGHRS, YFSETQ. The trim removed 4 bases at V and 5 bases at J, leaving 5 bases unmatched.

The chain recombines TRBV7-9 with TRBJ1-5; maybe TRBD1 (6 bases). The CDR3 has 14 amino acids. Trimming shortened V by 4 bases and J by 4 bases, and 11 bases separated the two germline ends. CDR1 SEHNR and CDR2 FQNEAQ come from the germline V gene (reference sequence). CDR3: CASSSEGGNQPQHF. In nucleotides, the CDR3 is TGTGCCAGCAGCTCAGAGGGGGGGAATCAGCCCCAGCATTTT.

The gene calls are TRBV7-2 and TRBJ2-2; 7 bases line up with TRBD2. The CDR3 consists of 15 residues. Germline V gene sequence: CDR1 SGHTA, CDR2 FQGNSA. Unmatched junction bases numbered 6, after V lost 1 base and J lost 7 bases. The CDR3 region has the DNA TGTGCCAGCAGCTTAGAGAGCGGGGTTGGCGGGGAGCTGTTTTTT. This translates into CASSLESGVGGELFF.

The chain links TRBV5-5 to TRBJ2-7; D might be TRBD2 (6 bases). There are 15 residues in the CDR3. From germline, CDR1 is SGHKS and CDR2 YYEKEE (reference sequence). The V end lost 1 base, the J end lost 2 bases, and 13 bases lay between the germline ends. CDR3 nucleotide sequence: TGTGCCAGCAGCTTGTTACGGGAGCGGCCCTACGAGCAGTACTTC. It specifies CASSLLRERPYEQYF.

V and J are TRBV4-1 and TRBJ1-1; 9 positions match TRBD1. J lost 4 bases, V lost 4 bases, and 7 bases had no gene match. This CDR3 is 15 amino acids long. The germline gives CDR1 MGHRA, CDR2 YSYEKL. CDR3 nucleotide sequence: TGCGCCAGCAGCCCCCAAGGGGGACAGGGCACTGAAGCTTTCTTT. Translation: CASSPQGGQGTEAFF.

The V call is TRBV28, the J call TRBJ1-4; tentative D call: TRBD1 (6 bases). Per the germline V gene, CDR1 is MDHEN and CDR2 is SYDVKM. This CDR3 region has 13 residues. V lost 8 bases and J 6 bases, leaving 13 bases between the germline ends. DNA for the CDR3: TGTGCCAGCGTAGGGGGTGGTTATGAAAAACTGTTTTTT. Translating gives CASVGGGYEKLFF.

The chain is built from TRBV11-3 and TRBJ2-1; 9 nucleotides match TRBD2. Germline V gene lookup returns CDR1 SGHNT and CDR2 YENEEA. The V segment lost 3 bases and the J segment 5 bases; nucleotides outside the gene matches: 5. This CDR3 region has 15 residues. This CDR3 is CASSLTSGTNNEQFF. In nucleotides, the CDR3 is TGTGCCAGCAGCTTGACTAGCGGAACCAACAATGAGCAGTTCTTC.

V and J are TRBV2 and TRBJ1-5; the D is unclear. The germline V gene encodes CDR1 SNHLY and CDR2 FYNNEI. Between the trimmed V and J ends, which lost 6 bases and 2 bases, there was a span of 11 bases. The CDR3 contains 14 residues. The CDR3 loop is CASRLFEGNQPQHF. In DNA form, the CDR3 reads TGTGCCAGCAGGCTTTTTGAGGGCAATCAGCCCCAGCATTTT.

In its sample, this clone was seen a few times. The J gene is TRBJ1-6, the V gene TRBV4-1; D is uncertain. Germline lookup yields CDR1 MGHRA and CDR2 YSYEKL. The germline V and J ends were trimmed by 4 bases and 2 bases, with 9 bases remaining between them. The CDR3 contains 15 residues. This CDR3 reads CASSPPGTYNSPLHF. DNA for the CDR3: TGCGCCAGCAGCCCGCCAGGTACCTATAATTCACCCCTCCACTTT.

CDR3 amino acids: CASTRRGSYEQYF. Written as DNA, the CDR3 is TGTGCCAGTACCCGACGGGGGAGCTACGAGCAGTACTTC. The chain links TRBV19 to TRBJ2-7; TRBD2 is a possible D gene (6 bases). CDR1 is LNHDA and CDR2 is SQIVND in the germline V gene (reference sequence). Trimming took 7 bases from V and 3 from J, leaving 13 bases between them. The CDR3 has 13 amino acids.

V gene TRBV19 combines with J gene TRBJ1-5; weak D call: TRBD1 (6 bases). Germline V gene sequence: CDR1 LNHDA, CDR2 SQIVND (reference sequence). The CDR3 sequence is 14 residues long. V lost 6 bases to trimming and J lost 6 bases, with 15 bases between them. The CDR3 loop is CASRGDTGPQPQHF. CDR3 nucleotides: TGTGCCAGTAGGGGGGACACGGGTCCTCAGCCCCAGCATTTT. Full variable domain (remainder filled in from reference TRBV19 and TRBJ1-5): DGGITQSPKYLFRKEGQNVTLSCEQNLNHDAMYWYRQDPGQGLRLIYYSQIVNDFQKGDIAEGYSVSREKKESFPLTVTSAQKNPTAFYLCASRGDTGPQPQHFGDGTRLSIL.

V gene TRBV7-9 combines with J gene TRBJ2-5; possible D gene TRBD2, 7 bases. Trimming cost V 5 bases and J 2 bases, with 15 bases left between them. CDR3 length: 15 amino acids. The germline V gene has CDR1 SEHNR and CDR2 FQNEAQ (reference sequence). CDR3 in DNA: TGTGCCAGCAGCGGAGGAGGGGGGGTTCAAGAGACCCAGTACTTC. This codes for CASSGGGGVQETQYF.

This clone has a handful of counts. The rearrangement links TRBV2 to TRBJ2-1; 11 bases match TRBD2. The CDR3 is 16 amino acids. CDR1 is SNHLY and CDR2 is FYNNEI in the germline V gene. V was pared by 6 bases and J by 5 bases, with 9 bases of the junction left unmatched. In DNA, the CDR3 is TGTGCCAGCAGGGCGAGAACTAGCGGGGGACACAATGAGCAGTTCTTC. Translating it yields CASRARTSGGHNEQFF. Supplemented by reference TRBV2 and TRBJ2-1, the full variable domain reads EPEVTQTPSHQVTQMGQEVILRCVPISNHLYFYWYRQILGQKVEFLVSFYNNEISEKSEIFDDQFSVERPDGSNFTLKIRSTKLEDSAMYFCASRARTSGGHNEQFFGPGTRLTVL.

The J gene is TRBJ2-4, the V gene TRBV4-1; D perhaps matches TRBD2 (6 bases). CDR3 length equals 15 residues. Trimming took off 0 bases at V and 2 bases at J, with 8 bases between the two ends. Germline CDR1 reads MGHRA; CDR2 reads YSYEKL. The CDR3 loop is CASSQDGGTKNIQYF. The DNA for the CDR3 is TGCGCCAGCAGCCAAGATGGGGGGACCAAAAACATTCAGTACTTC.

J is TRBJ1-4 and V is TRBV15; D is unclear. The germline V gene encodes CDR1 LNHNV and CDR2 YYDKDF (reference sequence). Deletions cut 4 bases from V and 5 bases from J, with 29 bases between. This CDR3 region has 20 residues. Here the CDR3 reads CATSTLNWAHKVGTNEKLFF. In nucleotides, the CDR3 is TGTGCCACCAGCACCTTGAATTGGGCCCATAAAGTTGGAACGAATGAAAAACTGTTTTTT.

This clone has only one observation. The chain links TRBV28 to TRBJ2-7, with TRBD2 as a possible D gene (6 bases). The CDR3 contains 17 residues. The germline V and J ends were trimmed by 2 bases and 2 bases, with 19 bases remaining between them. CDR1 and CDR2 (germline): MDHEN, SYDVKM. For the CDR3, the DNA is TGTGCCAGCAGTTTAATACGGGCGGGACGGAGTACCTACGAGCAGTACTTC. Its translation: CASSLIRAGRSTYEQYF.